A single sample is the source of the 32 T cell receptor beta chains below, sequenced in a study of shared clonotypes between healthy human individuals. Repertoires were generated with immunoSEQ multiplex PCR, while TCRdb's copy carries only in-frame clones and drops some. The sample contains around 620,000 clones, approximately 96% of which appear only once. The naive CD8 subset, CD45RO-negative cells positively selected for CCR7, excluded terminally differentiated effector memory CD45RA+ cells. The sequenced sample consisted of naive CD8+ T cells sorted from blood. Receptor source: a woman younger than 45 in good health.

CDR3 in amino acids: CASSPRLFSGNTIYF. DNA for the CDR3: TGTGCCAGCAGCCCCCGGTTGTTCTCTGGAAACACCATATATTTT. V and J are TRBV9 and TRBJ1-3, with D unclear. Germline V gene data show CDR1 as SGDLS and CDR2 as YYNGEE. The length of the CDR3 is 15 residues. V dropped 4 bases and J dropped 0 bases, with 11 bases sitting between them.

This chain uses TRBV4-1 with TRBJ2-7; D might be TRBD2 (5 bases). Germline V gene lookup returns CDR1 MGHRA and CDR2 YSYEKL. V dropped 5 bases and J dropped 1 base, with 9 bases sitting between them. CDR3 length equals 13 residues. The CDR3 DNA reads TGCGCCAGCAGCACGTGGGAGTCCTACGAGCAGTACTTC. Amino acids: CASSTWESYEQYF.

This clone was counted a single time. J is TRBJ1-1 and V is TRBV6-1; D possibly corresponds to TRBD1 (5 bases). The CDR3 has 13 amino acids. V lost 7 bases and J lost 3, with 12 bases in between. In germline, CDR1 is MNHNS, CDR2 SASEGT. DNA of the CDR3: TGTGCCAGCATTCCGGGGGGAGACACTGAAGCTTTCTTT. The encoded protein is CASIPGGDTEAFF.

This chain connects TRBV5-1 to TRBJ2-5, with unresolved D. The V gene lost 0 bases and the J gene lost 4 bases, with 16 bases spanning the gap. Germline assignment: CDR1 SGHRS and CDR2 YFSETQ. The length of the CDR3 is 16 residues. The CDR3 loop is CASSLGTSQMGETQYF. Here the CDR3 DNA reads TGCGCCAGCAGCTTGGGGACGTCTCAAATGGGAGAGACCCAGTACTTC.

The V gene is TRBV12-5, the J gene TRBJ1-2; 9 positions agree with TRBD1. This CDR3 is 19 amino acids long. Germline V gives CDR1 LGHNT, CDR2 FRNRAP. The V and J ends lost 2 bases and 9 bases, in that order; junction bases with no gene match: 22. CDR3 nucleotide sequence: TGTGCTAGTGGTTTGAGAGGGGGACAGGGTCCCCAGGTCCGAGGTAGCTACACCTTC. It yields the protein CASGLRGGQGPQVRGSYTF.

This chain joins TRBV7-9 and TRBJ2-1; possibly TRBD2 for D (6 bases). The CDR3 runs to 14 residues. The germline V gene encodes CDR1 SEHNR and CDR2 FQNEAQ (reference sequence). V was pared by 2 bases and J by 9 bases, with 14 bases between. CDR3 sequence (DNA): TGTGCCAGCAGCTTAAGGGTGGGAGGACGTGAGCAGTTCTTC. Its translation is CASSLRVGGREQFF.

This chain joins TRBV4-1 and TRBJ2-2, with a tentative D call TRBD2 (5 bases). CDR3 size: 16 residues. Per germline, CDR1 MGHRA and CDR2 YSYEKL. V was pared by 1 base and J by 7 bases, with 16 bases between. The CDR3 sequence: CASSQVAGPASGELFF. In nucleotides, the CDR3 is TGCGCCAGCAGCCAAGTTGCGGGCCCCGCCAGCGGGGAGCTGTTTTTT.

The chain employs TRBV5-5 and TRBJ2-5; 7 positions match TRBD1. V lost 3 bases and J lost 0; bases outside the gene matches: 5. CDR3 length: 15 amino acids. Germline V gene sequence: CDR1 SGHKS, CDR2 YYEKEE (reference sequence). The CDR3 DNA sequence: TGTGCCAGCAGCTCTGGGACAGTAGACCAAGAGACCCAGTACTTC. Its protein product is CASSSGTVDQETQYF.

The V call is TRBV28, the J call TRBJ2-6, with 9 positions matching TRBD1. The germline gives CDR1 MDHEN, CDR2 SYDVKM. The CDR3 is made up of 18 amino acids. V shed 3 bases and J 5 bases; nucleotides not matched to a gene: 11. CDR3 region: CASSLSGQGLNWANVLTF. The CDR3 DNA reads as TGTGCCAGCAGTTTGTCGGGACAGGGTTTAAACTGGGCCAACGTCCTGACTTTC.

This chain joins TRBV27 and TRBJ2-7, with 8 bases identical to TRBD2. V lost 6 bases, J lost 2 bases, and 3 bases stayed unmatched. The CDR3 runs to 13 residues. The V gene's germline CDR1 is MNHEY and CDR2 SMNVEV (reference sequence). CDR3 loop: CASSGGGPYEQYF. The CDR3, as DNA: TGTGCCAGCAGCGGCGGGGGGCCCTACGAGCAGTACTTC.

The chain couples TRBV19 to TRBJ2-1, with D possibly being TRBD1 or TRBD2 (7 bases each). Trimming took off 2 bases at V and 3 bases at J, with 11 bases between the two ends. The CDR3 is made up of 15 amino acids. Germline CDR1 reads LNHDA; CDR2 reads SQIVND (reference sequence). This CDR3 is CASSITRGGYNEQFF. In nucleotides, the CDR3 is TGTGCCAGTAGTATAACCAGGGGGGGCTACAATGAGCAGTTCTTC.

V and J are TRBV29-1 and TRBJ2-3; 10 bases align to TRBD2. V lost 6 bases and J lost 0; bases outside the gene matches: 3. Germline CDR1 and CDR2: SQVTM and ANQGSEA. This CDR3 spans 14 amino acids. CDR3 protein: CSVQTSGSTDTQYF. CDR3 nucleotide sequence: TGCAGCGTCCAGACTAGCGGGAGCACAGATACGCAGTATTTT.

The chain uses TRBV10-1 and TRBJ1-1; 9 positions agree with TRBD1. The CDR3 covers 17 residues. V trimming: 5 bases; J trimming: 1 base; junction bases outside the gene matches: 11. CDR1 and CDR2 (germline): WNHNN, SYGVQD (reference sequence). The CDR3 region is CASSHYPGDRENTEAFF. CDR3 nucleotides: TGCGCCAGCAGTCACTACCCTGGGGACAGGGAGAACACTGAAGCTTTCTTT.

The chain carries TRBV6-1 and TRBJ1-2; 8 bases are shared with TRBD1. The germline gives CDR1 MNHNS, CDR2 SASEGT. The CDR3 runs to 15 residues. With 2 bases clipped from V and 3 bases from J, the junction kept 5 bases outside the gene matches. CDR3 DNA: TGTGCCAGCAGTGAAATCGCAGGGGGCGACTATGGCTACACCTTC. This sequence encodes CASSEIAGGDYGYTF.

The chain recombines TRBV10-2 with TRBJ2-7; D remains unclear. CDR1 and CDR2 (germline): WSHSY, SAAADI. The CDR3 sequence is 14 residues long. V lost 2 bases, J lost 0 bases, and 8 bases lay in between. CDR3 coding DNA: TGCGCCAGCAGTGAGCCTCGGAGCTCCTACGAGCAGTACTTC. Amino acid sequence: CASSEPRSSYEQYF.

The CDR3 loop reads CASSLGVGGRAQDNEQFF. In nucleotides, the CDR3 is TGTGCCAGCAGCCTGGGGGTAGGCGGGAGGGCCCAGGACAATGAGCAGTTCTTC. The V gene is TRBV11-3, the J gene TRBJ2-1, with 9 nucleotides matching TRBD2. The CDR3 contains 18 residues. Germline CDR1 reads SGHNT; CDR2 reads YENEEA. Trimming cost V 5 bases and J 5 bases; bases outside gene matches: 16. The variable domain in full, completed from reference TRBV11-3 and TRBJ2-1, reads EAGVVQSPRYKIIEKKQPVAFWCNPISGHNTLYWYLQNLGQGPELLIRYENEEAVDDSQLPKDRFSAERLKGVDSTLKIQPAELGDSAVYLCASSLGVGGRAQDNEQFFGPGTRLTVL.

V and J are TRBV6-1 and TRBJ2-7, with TRBD2 matching 9 bases. The germline V gene encodes CDR1 MNHNS and CDR2 SASEGT. The CDR3 covers 14 residues. Germline trimming cut 3 bases from V and 4 bases from J; bases unmatched to any gene: 4. Here the CDR3 reads CASSETSGLYEQYF. The CDR3 DNA follows: TGTGCCAGCAGTGAGACTAGCGGATTATACGAGCAGTACTTC.

V is TRBV27 and J is TRBJ1-5, with TRBD1 as a possible D gene (6 bases). Trimming left V 8 bases short and J 4 bases short, with 9 bases between. The CDR3 has 12 amino acids. CDR1 MNHEY and CDR2 SMNVEV come from the germline V gene (reference sequence). CDR3 coding DNA: TGTGCCAGCCAAACAGGGAATCAGCCCCAGCATTTT. This translates into CASQTGNQPQHF.

This rearrangement joins TRBV5-1 to TRBJ2-1; D remains ambiguous. CDR3 length: 15 amino acids. With 0 bases removed from V and 4 bases from J, the gap between germline ends came to 11 bases. Germline V lookup: CDR1 SGHRS, CDR2 YFSETQ. The CDR3 sequence: CASSLVSYPYNEQFF. The CDR3 coding sequence is TGCGCCAGCAGCTTGGTTAGCTACCCTTACAATGAGCAGTTCTTC.

The chain joins TRBV5-4 to TRBJ2-1; the match to TRBD2 covers 13 bases. The CDR3 spans 14 residues. The V gene end was trimmed by 4 bases and the J gene end by 8 bases; junction bases not matched to a gene: 3. CDR1 and CDR2 (germline): SGHNT, YYREEE (reference sequence). The CDR3 DNA is TGTGCCAGCAGCGGGACTAGCGGGGAGGATGAGCAGTTCTTC. Its protein is CASSGTSGEDEQFF.

V is TRBV13 and J is TRBJ2-5; the D gene is possibly TRBD1 (5 bases). This CDR3 spans 14 amino acids. Trimming shortened V by 5 bases and J by 2 bases, and 12 bases separated the two germline ends. The germline V gene has CDR1 PRHDT and CDR2 FYEKMQ (reference sequence). CDR3 sequence: CASSPRQSQETQYF. The CDR3 DNA is TGTGCCAGCAGCCCCCGACAGTCACAAGAGACCCAGTACTTC. The full variable domain, its missing parts supplied by reference TRBV13 and TRBJ2-5, is AAGVIQSPRHLIKEKRETATLKCYPIPRHDTVYWYQQGPGQDPQFLISFYEKMQSDKGSIPDRFSAQQFSDYHSELNMSSLELGDSALYFCASSPRQSQETQYFGPGTRLLVL.

This rearrangement joins TRBV7-9 to TRBJ1-5, with D uncertain. V lost 2 bases and J 3 bases, leaving 8 bases between the germline ends. CDR3 length: 14 amino acids. Germline V gene data show CDR1 as SEHNR and CDR2 as FQNEAQ (reference sequence). DNA of the CDR3: TGTGCCAGCAGCTTAAGTGGAGTCAATCAGCCCCAGCATTTT. Translation: CASSLSGVNQPQHF. Together with reference TRBV7-9 and TRBJ1-5, the CDR3 gives the full variable domain: DTGVSQNPRHKITKRGQNVTFRCDPISEHNRLYWYRQTLGQGPEFLTYFQNEAQLEKSRLLSDRFSAERPKGSFSTLEIQRTEQGDSAMYLCASSLSGVNQPQHFGDGTRLSIL.

Comments on this clone: This CDR3 is also generated by other DNA sequences in the sample. The gene calls are TRBV27 and TRBJ1-1; 9 nucleotides line up with TRBD1. There are 14 residues in the CDR3. Germline V gene lookup returns CDR1 MNHEY and CDR2 SMNVEV (reference sequence). V lost 3 bases and J lost 3; bases outside the gene matches: 2. CDR3 sequence: CASSFRQGDTEAFF. The DNA of the CDR3 is TGTGCCAGCAGTTTCAGACAGGGGGACACTGAAGCTTTCTTT.

J is TRBJ1-1 and V is TRBV19; 7 bases are a match to TRBD1. V lost 5 bases, J lost 2 bases, and 8 bases stayed unmatched. CDR1 is LNHDA and CDR2 is SQIVND in the germline V gene (reference sequence). The CDR3 has 15 amino acids. CDR3 in DNA: TGTGCCAGTAGTCCCTTTACAGGGGTTAACACTGAAGCTTTCTTT. Translated: CASSPFTGVNTEAFF.

The CDR3 DNA is TGTGCCATCATCCTGGACAGGAACACTGAAGCTTTCTTT. Amino acid sequence: CAIILDRNTEAFF. V and J are TRBV10-3 and TRBJ1-1; the D gene is possibly TRBD1 (6 bases). Trimming shortened V by 7 bases and J by 1 base, and 10 bases separated the two germline ends. Germline loops: CDR1 ENHRY, CDR2 SYGVKD. CDR3 length: 13 residues.

The genes are TRBV29-1 and TRBJ2-3; D uncertain. CDR1 is SQVTM, CDR2 ANQGSEA, per germline. This CDR3 has 12 residues. Between the trimmed V and J ends, which lost 5 bases and 2 bases, there was a span of 8 bases. The CDR3 DNA reads TGCAGCGTTCAAACCCACACAGATACGCAGTATTTT. Its protein is CSVQTHTDTQYF.

The rearrangement joins TRBV5-1 to TRBJ1-1, with 9 positions matching TRBD1. J lost 4 bases, V lost 4 bases, and 8 bases had no gene match. CDR1 and CDR2 (germline): SGHRS, YFSETQ. The CDR3 totals 15 residues. CDR3 in amino acids: CASSLGQGRPTEAFF. DNA for the CDR3: TGCGCCAGCAGCCTAGGACAGGGGCGTCCCACTGAAGCTTTCTTT.

The chain carries TRBV7-2 and TRBJ1-5, with 12 nucleotides matching TRBD1. V lost 1 base and J lost 6; bases outside the gene matches: 4. The CDR3 is 16 residues long. The germline gives CDR1 SGHTA, CDR2 FQGNSA. The CDR3 region has the DNA TGTGCCAGCAGCTTAGGGGGACAGGGGGCGGGTCAGCCCCAGCATTTT. Translating gives CASSLGGQGAGQPQHF. The variable domain in full, with the rest retrieved from reference TRBV7-2 and TRBJ1-5, is GAGVSQSPSNKVTEKGKDVELRCDPISGHTALYWYRQSLGQGLEFLIYFQGNSAPDKSGLPSDRFSAERTGGSVSTLTIQRTQQEDSAVYLCASSLGGQGAGQPQHFGDGTRLSIL.

A remark on this clone: At the DNA level, this CDR3 is encoded by other sequences in the same sample as well. The chain links TRBV19 to TRBJ2-7; 9 positions agree with TRBD2. The CDR3 consists of 14 residues. The trim removed 6 bases at V and 1 base at J, leaving 4 bases unmatched. Germline V gene data show CDR1 as LNHDA and CDR2 as SQIVND (reference sequence). CDR3 protein: CASSPAGGSYEQYF. In DNA form, the CDR3 reads TGTGCCAGTAGCCCGGCGGGGGGGTCCTACGAGCAGTACTTC.

In nucleotides, the CDR3 is TGTGCCAGCAGCTTATTATATGGCTACACCTTC. Translating it yields CASSLLYGYTF. This rearrangement joins TRBV7-9 to TRBJ1-2, with no clear D. V was trimmed by 2 bases and J by 5 bases, leaving 3 bases between them. The CDR3 has 11 residues. From germline, CDR1 is SEHNR and CDR2 FQNEAQ (reference sequence). The full variable domain, its missing parts supplied by reference TRBV7-9 and TRBJ1-2, is DTGVSQNPRHKITKRGQNVTFRCDPISEHNRLYWYRQTLGQGPEFLTYFQNEAQLEKSRLLSDRFSAERPKGSFSTLEIQRTEQGDSAMYLCASSLLYGYTFGSGTRLTVV.

The V and J genes are TRBV27 and TRBJ2-1; 7 bases line up with TRBD2. Trimming cost V 4 bases and J 8 bases; bases outside gene matches: 2. This CDR3 comprises 12 residues. Germline V CDR1 and CDR2: MNHEY, SMNVEV (reference sequence). CDR3 in DNA: TGTGCCAGCAGTTGGGGGGGGGATGAGCAGTTCTTC. As protein: CASSWGGDEQFF.

J is TRBJ1-5 and V is TRBV6-1, with D uncertain. This CDR3 has 16 amino acids. The V gene's germline CDR1 is MNHNS and CDR2 SASEGT. The ends were cut back, 1 base at V and 0 bases at J, with 10 bases in the middle. CDR3 nucleotides: TGTGCCAGCAGTGAAGGGGGTATATATAGCAATCAGCCCCAGCATTTT. It encodes CASSEGGIYSNQPQHF.